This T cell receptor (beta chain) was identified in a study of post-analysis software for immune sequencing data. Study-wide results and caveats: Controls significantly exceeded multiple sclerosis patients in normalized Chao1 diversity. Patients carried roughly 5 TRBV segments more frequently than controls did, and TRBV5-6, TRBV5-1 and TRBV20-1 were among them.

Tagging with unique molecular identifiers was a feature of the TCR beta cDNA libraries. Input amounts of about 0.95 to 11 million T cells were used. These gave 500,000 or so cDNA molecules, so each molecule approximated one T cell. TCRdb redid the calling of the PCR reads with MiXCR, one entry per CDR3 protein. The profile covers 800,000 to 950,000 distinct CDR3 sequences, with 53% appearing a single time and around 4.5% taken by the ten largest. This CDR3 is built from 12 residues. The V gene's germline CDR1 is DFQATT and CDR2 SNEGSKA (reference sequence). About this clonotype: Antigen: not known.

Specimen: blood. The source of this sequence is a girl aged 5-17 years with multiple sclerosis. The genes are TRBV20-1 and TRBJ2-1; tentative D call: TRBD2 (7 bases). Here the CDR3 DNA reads TGCGGGGGGGGCCTGCCGCCCAATGAGCAGTTCTTC. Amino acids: CGGGLPPNEQFF.